This T cell receptor beta chain was obtained from a study of blood T cell repertoires in COVID-19. About the research overall: Samples taken during acute and convalescent COVID-19 were collected in the United States, Italy and Spain. PBMCs, B-cell-depleted T cells, or T cells provided the cDNA or gDNA that made up the material.

Per the germline V gene, CDR1 is LNHDA and CDR2 is SQIVND (reference sequence). V was shortened by 5 bases and J by 0 bases, with 13 bases between the two germline ends. The CDR3 is 15 amino acids. As processed by the authors: Amplification from reference gene primers served as the basis for estimated nucleated cell counts. Assay used: immunoSEQ multiplex PCR; TCRdb lists only in-frame clones, some missing. From that table come the V and J calls and clone size; the DNA was used to work out D and trimming. The sample consists of over 350,000 clones, around 89% of them appearing once. The gene calls are TRBV19 and TRBJ1-1; D may be TRBD1 (6 bases). What was sequenced was PBMCs or T cells enriched from blood (not recorded which). The receptor was isolated from a woman under 40 with acute COVID-19. The CDR3 nucleotides read TGTGCCAGTAGTTCAGGGGTAGGCATGAACACTGAAGCTTTCTTT. Translating it yields CASSSGVGMNTEAFF.